This T cell receptor (beta chain) came from a study of T cell responses to AZD1222 COVID-19 vaccine. Trimming removed 3 bases from V and 2 bases from J; junction bases left unmatched: 5. CDR1 and CDR2 (germline): MDHEN, SYDVKM. The CDR3 length is 15 residues. Study-wide results and caveats: The donor cohort was predominantly white British with a female majority, and clonal diversity may have been underestimated. Regions left unmutated in variants are reportedly the target of nearly half of spike-specific TCRs. Seropositivity was recorded at baseline in only six AZD1222 recipients.

The protocol was immunoSEQ multiplex PCR, while the TCRdb copy is restricted to in-frame clones and leaves out a portion. The sample records about 150,000 clones, roughly 90% being singletons. Worth noting for this clone: Its antigen remains unknown.

Sequenced material: peripheral blood, taken on day 0 of MenACWY control vaccination. The sequence was obtained from an adult in good health. The chain is built from TRBV28 and TRBJ1-2; 8 nucleotides agree with TRBD1. DNA for the CDR3: TGTGCCAGCAGTTTTTGGACAGGGATAAACTATGGCTACACCTTC. Its protein product is CASSFWTGINYGYTF.